The subject of this entry is one T cell receptor beta chain. Its antigen remains unknown. The sample comes from a study of shared clonotypes between healthy human individuals. The wider study: Contributing individuals were two females and a few males aged 18 to 49. Broader study findings: Enrolling few donors narrowed the genetic and exposure-history diversity that was represented.

Genomic DNA came from about 95 million PBMCs in unsorted samples. Genomic DNA of each subset was evenly split across several immunoSEQ plates. TCRdb keeps only in-frame clones here, not all; method: immunoSEQ multiplex PCR. The data show around 510,000 clones, around 78% seen once. Germline CDR1 and CDR2: SGHRS and YFSETQ. Deletions cut 0 bases from V and 3 bases from J, with 18 bases between. CDR3 length: 17 residues. The chain recombines TRBV5-1 with TRBJ1-1; D gene unclear. Sequences were obtained from PBMCs. The receptor comes from a middle-aged woman in good health. Some clones in this sample may be carry-over from other donors' samples. This CDR3 reads CASSLALRGSGHTEAFF. The CDR3 DNA reads TGCGCCAGCAGCTTGGCCCTGCGAGGGAGTGGACACACTGAAGCTTTCTTT.